This T cell receptor (beta chain) was observed in a study of shared clonotypes between healthy human individuals. About the study: Donor composition was a couple of women and three men, aged 18 to 49. Broader study findings: On the whole, naive subsets had larger estimated richness than memory subsets had. A few donors shared 4.5% to 6.5% of their naive CD4 clonotypes.

Sequenced by immunoSEQ multiplex PCR; TCRdb stores in-frame clones only, minus some. Counted here are millions of clones, roughly 92% occurring once; the ten biggest clones make up over 0.12%. To note about this clone: Its antigen is as yet unknown. Other DNA sequences within the sample encode an identical CDR3.

The ends lost 6 bases at V and 7 bases at J; junction bases unmatched: 6. Per germline, CDR1 SNHLY and CDR2 FYNNEI. The CDR3 has 13 amino acids. The TCR was taken from a young man in good health. Source material: naive CD4+ T cells sorted from blood. Subset of the sample: CD45RA+ positively selected. V is TRBV2 and J is TRBJ1-5, with 7 nucleotides matching TRBD1. CDR3 nucleotide sequence: TGTGCCAGCAGCGGGCAGGGGGGCCAGCCCCAGCATTTT. It is translated as CASSGQGGQPQHF.